This TCR beta chain emerged from a study of T-cell memory formation after mild COVID-19. Comment on this clonotype: Its antigen is not identified.

Researchers used 5'RACE with constant-segment primers to make TCR alpha and TCR beta cDNA libraries that carry sample barcodes and UMIs. Each CDR3 protein gets one entry after TCRdb re-called the 5' RACE reads with MiXCR. Seen here are approximately 60,000 distinct CDR3 sequences, 8% to 9.5% observed once, and the top ten hold more than 0.95%. Findings of the study overall: Certain responding clones were present in pre-infection memory, suggesting participation of cross-reactive memory.

The CDR3 is made up of 15 amino acids. V shed 0 bases, J shed 4 bases, and the junction held 1 base outside the gene matches. Looked up from germline, CDR1 is SEHNR and CDR2 is FQNEAQ (reference sequence). The TCR was taken from a man younger than 35 who had mild COVID-19 (a few samples of this study predate the infection). Cell type and time point are not known. The sequencing sample was made of PBMCs or a T cell subset sorted from them (not recorded which). The chain is built from TRBV7-9 and TRBJ2-1; 9 nucleotides line up with TRBD2. CDR3 residues: CASSLAAGGYNEQFF. The CDR3 DNA reads TGTGCCAGCAGCTTAGCGGCGGGGGGGTACAATGAGCAGTTCTTC.